What follows describes a single TCR beta chain. The entry originates in a study of blood T cell repertoires in COVID-19. For the study at large: PBMCs, B-cell-depleted T cells, or T cells provided the cDNA or gDNA that made up the material.

Enrolled through a virtual design, the participants were between 18 and 89 years of age and came from about two dozen US areas. Shortly before study entry, within 2 weeks, exposed participants had met a COVID-19 case. Germline-derived CDR1 and CDR2 are MRHNA and SNTAGT. V gave up 3 bases and J gave up 4 bases, with 15 bases separating them. The CDR3 loop spans 15 amino acids. Authors' analysis steps: Amplification of reference gene primers was used by the study to estimate nucleated cell counts. Assay used: immunoSEQ multiplex PCR; TCRdb lists only in-frame clones, some missing. The V and J calls and clone size are taken from that table; D and trimming were inferred from the DNA. The sample lists about 62,000 clones, about 75% occurring once.

The specimen was PBMCs or T cells enriched from blood (not recorded which). This receptor was taken from a woman aged 60-75 years who had been exposed to COVID-19. The genes are TRBV6-4 and TRBJ1-1, with D possibly TRBD1 on 5 matching bases. The CDR3 is CASSESWGSVTEAFF. CDR3 nucleotide sequence: TGTGCCAGCAGTGAATCATGGGGCAGCGTCACTGAAGCTTTCTTT.